This TCR beta chain appears in the sequencing data of a study of tumor-infiltrating lymphocytes in glioblastoma multiforme. Germline lookup yields CDR1 MDHEN and CDR2 SYDVKM. V was pared by 2 bases and J by 3 bases, with 4 bases of the junction left unmatched. The length of the CDR3 is 15 residues. This clonotype was recorded at least ten times. Its antigen is currently unknown. Study results and caveats: T cells were not sorted into functional subsets.

TCR beta libraries were built from RNA through three nested multiplex PCR rounds using modified ARM-PCR. These TCRB libraries lack any described unique molecular identifiers. From the multiplex PCR reads, TCRdb called clonotypes with MiXCR, one entry per CDR3 protein. Of 8,900 or so distinct CDR3 sequences listed, about 74% were seen once; the top ten hold 51%. The sample consisted of brain tumor tissue. The chain has TRBV28 and TRBJ2-3; TRBD2 matches 8 bases. The sequence was obtained from a male donor with glioblastoma. DNA of the CDR3: TGTGCCAGCAGTTTACCTAGCGGGTTAACAGATACGCAGTATTTT. This encodes CASSLPSGLTDTQYF.